The 21 T cell receptor beta chains below all came from one sample that was sequenced in a study of siplizumab effects on memory and regulatory T cells. Some clones are missing from TCRdb's copy, which holds only in-frame ones; the method was immunoSEQ multiplex PCR. The sample shows 75,000 to 100,000 clones, around 94% of them seen only once. Specimen: non-Treg CD4+ T cells sorted from blood. The receptors were gathered from a human donor in good health.

The chain has TRBV9 and TRBJ2-2; D may be TRBD2 (5 bases). Trimming left V 4 bases short and J 4 bases short, with 14 bases between. This CDR3 spans 15 amino acids. CDR1 and CDR2 (germline): SGDLS, YYNGEE. CDR3 in amino acids: CASSSMGSGTGELFF. In nucleotides, the CDR3 is TGTGCCAGCAGCTCAATGGGGAGCGGCACCGGGGAGCTGTTTTTT.

As to this clone: The same CDR3 can be traced to other DNA sequences in this sample. V usage is TRBV9 and J usage is TRBJ2-3, with 8 bases fitting TRBD2. The trim removed 5 bases at V and 6 bases at J, leaving 11 bases unmatched. CDR1 SGDLS and CDR2 YYNGEE come from the germline V gene. The CDR3 totals 15 residues. The CDR3 protein is CASSVAGGPVDTQYF. For the CDR3, the DNA is TGTGCCAGCAGTGTGGCGGGGGGCCCCGTGGATACGCAGTATTTT.

The gene calls are TRBV18 and TRBJ1-4, with TRBD1 as a possible D gene (6 bases). Germline V gene lookup returns CDR1 KGHSH and CDR2 LQKENI. CDR3 length equals 14 residues. V dropped 0 bases and J dropped 4 bases, with 6 bases sitting between them. The CDR3 DNA reads TGTGCCAGCTCACCACCAGGGGGTAATGAAAAACTGTTTTTT. Protein sequence: CASSPPGGNEKLFF.

This chain uses TRBV30 with TRBJ1-2; TRBD1 agrees at 7 bases. CDR1 is GTSNPN, CDR2 SVGIG, per germline (reference sequence). The CDR3 is 16 residues long. With 0 bases clipped from V and 5 bases from J, the junction kept 12 bases outside the gene matches. In DNA, the CDR3 is TGTGCCTGGAGTGTACAGGGGCATTATGAAACGTATGGCTACACCTTC. Protein product: CAWSVQGHYETYGYTF.

This clone has just one count. V usage is TRBV6-5 and J usage is TRBJ1-2; no firm D call. Germline lookup yields CDR1 MNHEY and CDR2 SVGAGI. V was clipped by 0 bases and J by 4 bases, with 15 bases between them. The CDR3 covers 16 residues. CDR3 sequence (DNA): TGTGCCAGCAGTTACTCGAAGGCGGGCGCGGGCTATGGCTACACCTTC. This translates into CASSYSKAGAGYGYTF.

The V gene is TRBV5-4, the J gene TRBJ2-3; 8 bases map to TRBD2. V lost 2 bases, J lost 5 bases, and 10 bases stayed unmatched. This CDR3 has 16 residues. Per the germline V gene, CDR1 is SGHNT and CDR2 is YYREEE (reference sequence). CDR3 sequence reads: CASSFPRAGEIDTQYF. CDR3 nucleotide sequence: TGTGCCAGCAGCTTCCCAAGAGCGGGAGAAATAGATACGCAGTATTTT.

This sequence joins TRBV29-1 and TRBJ2-7; 8 positions agree with TRBD1. Looked up from germline, CDR1 is SQVTM and CDR2 is ANQGSEA. This CDR3 is 12 amino acids long. J gave up 5 bases and V 5 bases, and 5 bases lay outside the gene matches. The CDR3 DNA is TGCAGCGTTACCAGGGGGCTCAACGAGCAGTACTTC. It specifies CSVTRGLNEQYF.

The chain recombines TRBV23-1 with TRBJ2-7; 14 bases agree with TRBD2. TRBV23-1 is filed as an ORF, its function uncertain. This CDR3 spans 18 amino acids. The V segment lost 9 bases and the J segment 1 base; nucleotides outside the gene matches: 14. The CDR3 sequence: CASSSNGTSGRRSYEQYF. The DNA for the CDR3 is TGCGCCAGTTCCAGCAATGGGACTAGCGGGAGACGGTCCTACGAGCAGTACTTC.

This chain joins TRBV5-6 and TRBJ2-7; TRBD1 might be the D (5 bases). Germline CDR1 reads SGHDT; CDR2 reads YYEEEE. Trimming left V 3 bases short and J 3 bases short, with 7 bases between. This CDR3 has 12 residues. CDR3 coding DNA: TGTGCCAGCAGCTATCAGGGCTACGAGCAGTACTTC. Its translation is CASSYQGYEQYF.

The chain couples TRBV7-9 to TRBJ2-3; tentative D call: TRBD1 (6 bases). There are 11 residues in the CDR3. V was clipped by 5 bases and J by 6 bases, with 6 bases between them. Germline-derived CDR1 and CDR2 are SEHNR and FQNEAQ (reference sequence). CDR3 in amino acids: CASSQGDTQYF. The CDR3 DNA is TGTGCCAGCAGCCAGGGGGATACGCAGTATTTT. The full variable domain, completed using reference TRBV7-9 and TRBJ2-3, is DTGVSQNPRHKITKRGQNVTFRCDPISEHNRLYWYRQTLGQGPEFLTYFQNEAQLEKSRLLSDRFSAERPKGSFSTLEIQRTEQGDSAMYLCASSQGDTQYFGPGTRLTVL.

This chain uses TRBV11-3 with TRBJ2-7, with D unresolved. The CDR3 totals 13 residues. The germline CDR1 and CDR2 sequences are SGHNT and YENEEA. V lost 2 bases to trimming and J lost 4 bases, with 9 bases between them. CDR3: CASSLTPDYEQYF. In nucleotides, the CDR3 is TGTGCCAGCAGCTTAACCCCCGATTACGAGCAGTACTTC.

This clone was detected once. The rearrangement links TRBV7-9 to TRBJ2-1, with D perhaps matching TRBD1 or TRBD2 (5 bases each). The germline V and J ends were trimmed by 6 bases and 10 bases, with 16 bases remaining between them. The germline V gene has CDR1 SEHNR and CDR2 FQNEAQ (reference sequence). This CDR3 spans 13 amino acids. CDR3 sequence reads: CASSSRDAREQFF. The CDR3 DNA reads TGTGCCAGCAGTAGCCGGGACGCAAGAGAGCAGTTCTTC.

The genes are TRBV30 and TRBJ2-3; 7 bases agree with TRBD2. Unmatched junction bases numbered 8, after V lost 0 bases and J lost 5 bases. Looked up from germline, CDR1 is GTSNPN and CDR2 is SVGIG (reference sequence). CDR3 length: 15 residues. CDR3 protein: CAWSVLGSGEDTQYF. For the CDR3, the DNA is TGTGCCTGGAGTGTACTAGGGAGCGGGGAAGATACGCAGTATTTT.

The genes are TRBV9 and TRBJ2-3; D perhaps matches TRBD1 (5 bases). Germline V lookup: CDR1 SGDLS, CDR2 YYNGEE. The CDR3 extends over 15 amino acids. Deletions cut 4 bases from V and 4 bases from J, with 16 bases between. The CDR3 DNA reads TGTGCCAGCAGCCTGCAGGGAACAGGCTCAGATACGCAGTATTTT. This translates into CASSLQGTGSDTQYF.

V is TRBV9 and J is TRBJ2-7; 11 bases match TRBD2. The CDR3 loop spans 15 amino acids. Trimming removed 1 base from V and 7 bases from J; junction bases left unmatched: 7. Germline V CDR1 and CDR2: SGDLS, YYNGEE. The DNA for the CDR3 is TGTGCCAGCAGCGTATCGGCTAGCGGGGGGTTTGAGCAGTACTTC. Encoded protein: CASSVSASGGFEQYF.

This chain joins TRBV9 and TRBJ1-1; no clear D. The CDR3 is made up of 14 amino acids. Germline V gene lookup returns CDR1 SGDLS and CDR2 YYNGEE. Trimming shortened V by 0 bases and J by 0 bases, and 6 bases separated the two germline ends. The CDR3 nucleotides read TGTGCCAGCAGCGTAGGGGATATGAACACTGAAGCTTTCTTT. Its translation is CASSVGDMNTEAFF.

J is TRBJ1-1 and V is TRBV6-5; D is ambiguous. V gave up 4 bases and J gave up 6 bases, with 18 bases separating them. Germline CDR1 and CDR2: MNHEY and SVGAGI. The CDR3 runs to 15 residues. This chain's CDR3 is CASSSLRVVRAEAFF. The CDR3 DNA is TGTGCCAGCAGTTCCTTGCGGGTCGTTCGCGCTGAAGCTTTCTTT.

The V call is TRBV30, the J call TRBJ2-7; D is uncertain. Germline loops: CDR1 GTSNPN, CDR2 SVGIG (reference sequence). V was cut by 0 bases and J by 0 bases, with 12 bases left in between. This CDR3 is built from 15 residues. The CDR3, as DNA: TGTGCCTGGAGTGTAGAGCATCGCCACTCCTACGAGCAGTACTTC. This codes for CAWSVEHRHSYEQYF. Based on the CDR3 plus reference TRBV30 and TRBJ2-7, the full variable domain is SQTIHQWPATLVQPVGSPLSLECTVEGTSNPNLYWYRQAAGRGLQLLFYSVGIGQISSEVPQNLSASRPQDRQFILSSKKLLLSDSGFYLCAWSVEHRHSYEQYFGPGTRLTVT.

The chain employs TRBV30 and TRBJ1-2; D is unresolved. Trimming shortened V by 4 bases and J by 6 bases, and 6 bases separated the two germline ends. The CDR3 covers 10 residues. CDR1 and CDR2 (germline): GTSNPN, SVGIG (reference sequence). The CDR3: CAWKGDGYTF. The CDR3, as DNA: TGTGCCTGGAAGGGCGATGGCTACACCTTC.

J is TRBJ1-1 and V is TRBV19; D is uncertain. The CDR3 has 13 amino acids. Germline loops: CDR1 LNHDA, CDR2 SQIVND (reference sequence). The germline V and J ends were trimmed by 6 bases and 11 bases, with 19 bases remaining between them. CDR3 sequence: CASSPRRGPQAFF. CDR3 DNA: TGTGCCAGTAGCCCCCGTCGTGGGCCGCAGGCTTTCTTT.

A single count supports this clone. The rearrangement uses TRBV19 and TRBJ2-1; 9 bases match TRBD2. V was pared by 2 bases and J by 15 bases, with 11 bases of the junction left unmatched. CDR1 and CDR2 from the germline V gene are LNHDA and SQIVND (reference sequence). This CDR3 is 14 amino acids long. The CDR3 DNA reads TGTGCCAGTAGTATATCAGCGGGGGGCCACCTCCCGTTCTTC. It specifies CASSISAGGHLPFF.